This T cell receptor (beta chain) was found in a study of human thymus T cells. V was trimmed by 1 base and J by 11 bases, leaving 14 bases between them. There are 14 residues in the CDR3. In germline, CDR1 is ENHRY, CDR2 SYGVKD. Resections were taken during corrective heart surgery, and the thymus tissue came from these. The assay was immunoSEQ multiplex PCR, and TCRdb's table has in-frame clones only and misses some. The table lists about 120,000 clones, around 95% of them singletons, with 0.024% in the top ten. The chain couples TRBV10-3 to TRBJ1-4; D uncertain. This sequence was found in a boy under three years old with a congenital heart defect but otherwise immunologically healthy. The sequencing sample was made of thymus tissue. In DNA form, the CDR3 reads TGTGCCATCAGTGAGTTCCCGGGTCCGTGGAAACTGTTTTTT. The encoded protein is CAISEFPGPWKLFF.